Presented here are 26 T cell receptor beta chains from one specimen sequenced in a study of post-analysis software for immune sequencing data. No antigen has been identified for these receptors. General study points: In patients, four to six TRBV segments were more frequent than in controls, with TRBV5-6, TRBV5-1 and TRBV20-1 among them.

Unique molecular identifiers were present in the TCR beta cDNA libraries. Each CDR3 protein gets one entry after TCRdb re-called the PCR reads with MiXCR. The table lists some 890,000 distinct CDR3 sequences, roughly 50% of them singletons. Sequencing was performed on blood. All receptors come from a girl aged 5 to 17 with multiple sclerosis.

This chain joins TRBV10-3 and TRBJ2-3; 7 bases match TRBD1. Germline CDR1 reads ENHRY; CDR2 reads SYGVKD. J gave up 2 bases and V 2 bases, and 4 bases lay outside the gene matches. The CDR3 covers 15 residues. CDR3 sequence reads: CAISETQGNTDTQYF. The CDR3 nucleotides read TGTGCCATCAGTGAGACACAGGGGAACACAGATACGCAGTATTTT.

The chain recombines TRBV5-4 with TRBJ2-5; D tentatively fits TRBD1 or TRBD2 (6 bases each). Germline CDR1 SGHNT, CDR2 YYREEE (reference sequence). CDR3 length equals 18 residues. The V end was cut by 0 bases, the J end by 4 bases, with 22 bases between. CDR3 region: CASSLGPSSGAVRETQYF. CDR3 coding DNA: TGTGCCAGCAGCTTGGGGCCCAGCTCGGGGGCGGTTAGAGAGACCCAGTACTTC.

This clonotype was found a few times. The chain combines TRBV7-9 with TRBJ2-4; tentatively, D is TRBD2 (6 bases). The J call may not be correct, given that the DNA end is closer to TRBJ2-7. The CDR3 is 15 residues long. Germline V CDR1 and CDR2: SEHNR, FQNEAQ (reference sequence). The CDR3 protein is CASSLGRRGEDEQYF. The CDR3 DNA follows: TGTGCCAGCAGCTTAGGGCGGAGGGGCGAGGACGAGCAGTACTTC.

The V gene is TRBV5-1, the J gene TRBJ2-7; the match to TRBD1 covers 11 bases. This CDR3 spans 22 amino acids. V was clipped by 0 bases and J by 2 bases; unmatched bases: 22. The germline V gene has CDR1 SGHRS and CDR2 YFSETQ. The CDR3: CASSLADVVLDRGPPSTYEQYF. In nucleotides, the CDR3 is TGCGCCAGCAGCTTGGCGGACGTTGTGCTGGACAGGGGGCCACCTTCTACCTACGAGCAGTACTTC. The variable domain in full, completed from reference TRBV5-1 and TRBJ2-7, reads KAGVTQTPRYLIKTRGQQVTLSCSPISGHRSVSWYQQTPGQGLQFLFEYFSETQRNKGNFPGRFSGRQFSNSRSEMNVSTLELGDSALYLCASSLADVVLDRGPPSTYEQYFGPGTRLTVT.

In nucleotides, the CDR3 is TGTGCCAGCCATACAGGTCCTGATGAGCAGTACTTC. Translation: CASHTGPDEQYF. This chain connects TRBV7-8 to TRBJ2-7; weak D call: TRBD1 (5 bases). The CDR3 runs to 12 residues. With 8 bases removed from V and 7 bases from J, the gap between germline ends came to 15 bases. Germline CDR1 SGHVS, CDR2 FQNEAQ.

The V call is TRBV2, the J call TRBJ1-2; D not certain. Germline CDR1 SNHLY, CDR2 FYNNEI. Trimming removed 8 bases from V and 2 bases from J, with 9 bases in between. The CDR3 loop spans 12 amino acids. The CDR3: CASREVNYGYTF. CDR3 in DNA: TGTGCCAGCCGAGAGGTGAACTATGGCTACACCTTC.

This chain connects TRBV29-1 to TRBJ2-3, with 8 positions matching TRBD2. The CDR3 has 11 residues. Germline V CDR1 and CDR2: SQVTM, ANQGSEA. Trimming removed 5 bases from V and 14 bases from J; junction bases left unmatched: 9. CDR3 protein: CSVSLAGQTYF. For the CDR3, the DNA is TGCAGCGTTAGCCTAGCGGGTCAAACGTATTTT.

This chain links TRBV5-1 with TRBJ2-2; 11 bases map to TRBD2. This CDR3 has 20 residues. CDR1 and CDR2 (germline): SGHRS, YFSETQ. V lost 6 bases, J lost 0 bases, and 16 bases stayed unmatched. In DNA, the CDR3 is TGCGCCAGCAAGAGGACTCCTAGCGGGAGGACCTTCGCGAACACCGGGGAGCTGTTTTTT. It codes for CASKRTPSGRTFANTGELFF.

The chain couples TRBV12-3 or TRBV12-4 to TRBJ2-7, with D hard to call. Trimming took off 4 bases at V and 0 bases at J, with 16 bases between the two ends. The CDR3 sequence is 16 residues long. As DNA, the CDR3 is TGTGCCAGCAGTTCCCGTTTTAGCCGGAGCTCCTACGAGCAGTACTTC. Residues: CASSSRFSRSSYEQYF.

This chain's CDR3 is CASSGGTSGLRDTQYF. CDR3 nucleotides: TGTGCCAGCAGTGGAGGGACTAGCGGGCTTCGCGATACGCAGTATTTT. This chain links TRBV6-1 with TRBJ2-3; TRBD2 matches 12 bases. The CDR3 sequence is 16 residues long. The germline gives CDR1 MNHNS, CDR2 SASEGT. With V trimmed by 4 bases and J by 6 bases, 8 bases remained unmatched.

V gene TRBV12-3 or TRBV12-4 combines with J gene TRBJ2-1; 7 bases are shared with TRBD2. CDR3 size: 15 residues. V lost 1 base and J lost 9; bases outside the gene matches: 9. The chain's CDR3 is CASSLVGGGLGEQFF. The CDR3 DNA sequence: TGTGCCAGCAGTTTAGTTGGCGGGGGTCTTGGTGAGCAGTTCTTC.

This clonotype was found a few times. The chain couples TRBV7-6 to TRBJ2-1; 11 bases are shared with TRBD2. The V and J ends lost 1 base and 4 bases, in that order; junction bases with no gene match: 6. Germline V gene data show CDR1 as SGHVS and CDR2 as FNYEAQ. The CDR3 loop spans 17 amino acids. This chain's CDR3 is CASSLGVAGGPYNEQFF. The CDR3 coding sequence is TGTGCCAGCAGCTTAGGGGTAGCGGGGGGGCCTTACAATGAGCAGTTCTTC.

This clonotype has just a few counts. J is TRBJ2-1 and V is TRBV20-1; 7 bases match TRBD2. The trim removed 5 bases at V and 0 bases at J, leaving 7 bases unmatched. Looked up from germline, CDR1 is DFQATT and CDR2 is SNEGSKA (reference sequence). The length of the CDR3 is 15 residues. Here the CDR3 reads CSAPQAGSSYNEQFF. The CDR3 DNA sequence: TGCAGTGCTCCGCAAGCGGGATCCTCCTACAATGAGCAGTTCTTC.

This clonotype appeared a single time. The rearrangement uses TRBV29-1 and TRBJ2-7; 14 bases map to TRBD2. The junction had 9 bases not matched to a gene; V was cut back by 5 bases and J by 6 bases. CDR1 and CDR2 (germline): SQVTM, ANQGSEA. The CDR3 runs to 15 residues. CDR3 protein: CSVLGLAGVPGEQYF. In DNA form, the CDR3 reads TGCAGCGTTTTGGGACTAGCGGGAGTTCCAGGCGAGCAGTACTTC.

This chain uses TRBV20-1 with TRBJ2-5, with 9 bases matching TRBD1. With 6 bases clipped from V and 2 bases from J, the junction kept 7 bases outside the gene matches. This CDR3 is 14 amino acids long. Germline V CDR1 and CDR2: DFQATT, SNEGSKA (reference sequence). The CDR3, as DNA: TGCAGTGCCCAACCCGGGACAGGGCAAGAGACCCAGTACTTC. As protein: CSAQPGTGQETQYF.

The chain couples TRBV30 to TRBJ1-5; D perhaps matches TRBD1 (6 bases). V lost 2 bases and J 4 bases, leaving 15 bases between the germline ends. From germline, CDR1 is GTSNPN and CDR2 SVGIG (reference sequence). CDR3 length equals 15 residues. In nucleotides, the CDR3 is TGTGCCTGGAGTACCGGGACATGGCCGAATCAGCCCCAGCATTTT. Translation gives CAWSTGTWPNQPQHF.

This chain uses TRBV5-1 with TRBJ2-7; D remains ambiguous. With 0 bases removed from V and 6 bases from J, the gap between germline ends came to 10 bases. The CDR3 extends over 13 amino acids. Germline CDR1 and CDR2: SGHRS and YFSETQ. CDR3: CASSLEAGSEQYF. The DNA of the CDR3 is TGCGCCAGCAGCTTGGAGGCAGGTAGCGAGCAGTACTTC.

The chain is built from TRBV27 and TRBJ1-2; D gene ambiguous. The CDR3 sequence is 14 residues long. The germline V gene encodes CDR1 MNHEY and CDR2 SMNVEV (reference sequence). Trimming cost V 3 bases and J 1 base, with 9 bases left between them. In DNA, the CDR3 is TGTGCCAGCAGTTTTGGGATAAATAACTATGGCTACACCTTC. The encoded protein is CASSFGINNYGYTF.

This chain uses TRBV12-3 or TRBV12-4 with TRBJ2-1, with TRBD2 identical over 7 bases. This CDR3 region has 15 residues. The J segment lost 2 bases and the V segment lost 6 bases, leaving 7 bases of the junction unmatched. CDR3 sequence reads: CASRRAGEPYNEQFF. In nucleotides, the CDR3 is TGTGCCAGCAGACGTGCGGGGGAGCCCTACAATGAGCAGTTCTTC.

The V gene is TRBV14, the J gene TRBJ2-3, with 9 bases identical to TRBD1. J lost 0 bases, V lost 0 bases, and 4 bases had no gene match. This CDR3 spans 17 amino acids. Per the germline V gene, CDR1 is SGHDN and CDR2 is FVKESK. The CDR3 DNA sequence: TGTGCCAGCAGCCAAGAACCCGGGACAGGGAGCACAGATACGCAGTATTTT. Its translation: CASSQEPGTGSTDTQYF.

Only a few counts were recorded for this clonotype. V and J are TRBV24-1 and TRBJ2-3; 8 bases are a match to TRBD1. With 9 bases clipped from V and 0 bases from J, the junction kept 4 bases outside the gene matches. The CDR3 runs to 14 residues. Germline CDR1 KGHDR, CDR2 SFDVKD. The CDR3 here is CATWTGSSTDTQYF. The CDR3 bases are TGTGCCACCTGGACAGGGAGTAGCACAGATACGCAGTATTTT.

This chain uses TRBV12-3 or TRBV12-4 with TRBJ2-1, with TRBD2 as a possible D gene (7 bases). The length of the CDR3 is 14 residues. V dropped 11 bases and J dropped 2 bases, with 16 bases sitting between them. The CDR3 DNA sequence: TGTGCCGAAGGGAGGGGGGGGACCTACAATGAGCAGTTCTTC. Translation: CAEGRGGTYNEQFF.

This sequence joins TRBV5-1 and TRBJ2-1, with 8 positions matching TRBD1. This CDR3 has 17 amino acids. Germline-derived CDR1 and CDR2 are SGHRS and YFSETQ. V shed 5 bases and J 6 bases; nucleotides not matched to a gene: 16. The CDR3 region has the DNA TGCGCCAGCAGTTTCGGACAGGGTGCCCTTTTGGGCAATGAGCAGTTCTTC. As protein: CASSFGQGALLGNEQFF.

The chain carries TRBV5-1 and TRBJ1-6, with D unresolved. The CDR3 totals 12 residues. V was shortened by 0 bases and J by 7 bases, with 2 bases between the two germline ends. The germline gives CDR1 SGHRS, CDR2 YFSETQ. CDR3 nucleotides: TGCGCCAGCAGCTTGGAAAATTCACCCCTCCACTTT. This encodes CASSLENSPLHF.

Concerning this clonotype itself: The germline gene is not matched at one end of the junction; a read error may be the cause. The chain is built from TRBV30 and TRBJ2-1; no reliable D call. The CDR3 is made up of 15 amino acids. CDR1 and CDR2 from the germline V gene are GTSNPN and SVGIG (reference sequence). Here the CDR3 reads CAWSGVARPYNGQFF. Here the CDR3 DNA reads TGTGCCTGGAGTGGGGTGGCAAGGCCGTACAATGGGCAGTTCTTC.

As DNA, the CDR3 is TGTGCCAGCAGTTCGCCGACAGGGGTGAACACCTTC. As protein: CASSSPTGVNTF. The chain combines TRBV6-5 with TRBJ1-2, with 8 bases matching TRBD1. CDR1 is MNHEY and CDR2 is SVGAGI in the germline V gene. The V gene end was trimmed by 4 bases and the J gene end by 12 bases; junction bases not matched to a gene: 7. The length of the CDR3 is 12 residues.